These 21 T cell receptor beta chains were all obtained from the same sample, sequenced in a study of blood T cell repertoires in COVID-19. TCRdb keeps only in-frame clones here, not all; method: immunoSEQ multiplex PCR. The data hold under 300,000 clones, with around nine tenths observed a single time. The material sequenced was PBMCs or T cells enriched from blood (not recorded which). Receptors were obtained from a woman aged 45 to 65 who had recovered from COVID-19.

This clone was picked up a small number of times. The genes are TRBV15 and TRBJ2-1; 10 bases fit TRBD1. CDR1 LNHNV and CDR2 YYDKDF come from the germline V gene (reference sequence). The CDR3 length is 16 residues. J gave up 4 bases and V 3 bases, and 6 bases lay outside the gene matches. The CDR3 DNA reads as TGTGCCACCAGCAGTGGACAGGGGGTTGGATACAATGAGCAGTTCTTC. This gives the protein CATSSGQGVGYNEQFF.

The V call is TRBV7-3, the J call TRBJ2-3, with TRBD1 identical over 10 bases. CDR3 length equals 14 residues. Germline V gene lookup returns CDR1 SGHTA and CDR2 FQGTGA. Losses at the gene ends were 5 bases for V and 6 bases for J; bases not matched to a gene: 5. The CDR3 region has the DNA TGTGCCAGCAGCCGGGACAGGGGCCCCGATACGCAGTATTTT. This gives the protein CASSRDRGPDTQYF.

This chain connects TRBV2 to TRBJ1-5; 8 nucleotides line up with TRBD1. The V segment lost 7 bases and the J segment 2 bases; nucleotides outside the gene matches: 4. Germline values: CDR1 SNHLY, CDR2 FYNNEI. This CDR3 contains 14 residues. CDR3 in amino acids: CASKKGQGNQPQHF. Here the CDR3 DNA reads TGTGCCAGCAAAAAGGGACAGGGCAATCAGCCCCAGCATTTT.

The V gene is TRBV4-2, the J gene TRBJ1-2; TRBD1 matches 10 bases. Germline lookup yields CDR1 LGHNA and CDR2 YNFKEQ. The CDR3 extends over 15 amino acids. V lost 0 bases and J lost 7; bases outside the gene matches: 5. The CDR3 loop reads CASSQEGTGAFGYTF. The CDR3 DNA sequence: TGTGCCAGCAGCCAAGAAGGGACAGGGGCCTTTGGCTACACCTTC.

This clone was counted a single time. V and J are TRBV30 and TRBJ2-2; D is perhaps TRBD2 (6 bases). CDR3 size: 14 residues. V lost 4 bases and J 6 bases, leaving 15 bases between the germline ends. Germline V gene lookup returns CDR1 GTSNPN and CDR2 SVGIG (reference sequence). CDR3 sequence (DNA): TGTGCCTGGAATCGACTAGGGACCGCCGGGGAGCTGTTTTTT. It yields the protein CAWNRLGTAGELFF.

The rearrangement links TRBV5-5 to TRBJ1-2, with D maybe TRBD1 (6 bases). Between the trimmed V and J ends, which lost 5 bases and 3 bases, there was a span of 11 bases. Looked up from germline, CDR1 is SGHKS and CDR2 is YYEKEE (reference sequence). CDR3 size: 13 residues. CDR3 region: CASRTPGDYGYTF. The CDR3 DNA reads TGTGCCAGCAGGACTCCAGGGGACTATGGCTACACCTTC.

V gene TRBV5-1 combines with J gene TRBJ1-2; 9 nucleotides line up with TRBD1. V dropped 1 base and J dropped 5; count of bases not matched to a gene: 3. Germline CDR1 SGHRS, CDR2 YFSETQ. The CDR3 contains 14 residues. The CDR3 here is CASSLRDREYGYTF. Written as DNA, the CDR3 is TGCGCCAGCAGCTTGAGGGACAGGGAGTATGGCTACACCTTC.

V usage is TRBV15 and J usage is TRBJ1-2, with 9 bases identical to TRBD1. Germline CDR1 and CDR2: LNHNV and YYDKDF (reference sequence). Unmatched junction bases numbered 6, after V lost 1 base and J lost 6 bases. The CDR3 is made up of 15 amino acids. The CDR3 DNA sequence: TGTGCCACCAGCAGAGGGGACAGGGCTGGGGATGGCTACACCTTC. This codes for CATSRGDRAGDGYTF.

The chain employs TRBV28 and TRBJ2-7, with D maybe TRBD1 (6 bases). V lost 9 bases and J lost 2, with 14 bases in between. This CDR3 is 13 amino acids long. Looked up from germline, CDR1 is MDHEN and CDR2 is SYDVKM. The CDR3 sequence is CASTGTNAYEQYF. The CDR3 bases are TGTGCCAGTACCGGGACAAATGCCTACGAGCAGTACTTC.

The chain couples TRBV2 to TRBJ2-7, with 12 bases identical to TRBD2. Per the germline V gene, CDR1 is SNHLY and CDR2 is FYNNEI. The CDR3 loop spans 17 amino acids. The ends lost 1 base at V and 3 bases at J; junction bases unmatched: 7. The CDR3 loop reads CASSEGATSGRLYEQYF. The CDR3 DNA reads TGTGCCAGCAGTGAAGGGGCCACTAGCGGGAGGCTCTACGAGCAGTACTTC.

This chain connects TRBV7-9 to TRBJ2-3; D not resolved. V lost 1 base, J lost 1 base, and 6 bases lay in between. There are 14 residues in the CDR3. Germline assignment: CDR1 SEHNR and CDR2 FQNEAQ (reference sequence). CDR3 in amino acids: CASSLEPGTDTQYF. CDR3 coding DNA: TGTGCCAGCAGCTTAGAACCAGGCACAGATACGCAGTATTTT.

V and J are TRBV2 and TRBJ1-2; D is possibly TRBD1 (5 bases). The CDR3 runs 15 residues. Deletions cut 4 bases from V and 4 bases from J, with 16 bases between. The germline CDR1 and CDR2 sequences are SNHLY and FYNNEI. The CDR3 region has the DNA TGTGCCAGCAGTGGGAGTTCGGGGGTTGGCTATGGCTACACCTTC. Protein product: CASSGSSGVGYGYTF.

The count of this clone is one. The V call is TRBV5-1, the J call TRBJ2-2; no clear D. The V end was cut by 0 bases, the J end by 5 bases, with 11 bases between. The CDR3 totals 15 residues. CDR1 SGHRS and CDR2 YFSETQ come from the germline V gene. In nucleotides, the CDR3 is TGCGCCAGCAGCTTGGACGAGCCCACGACCGGGGAGCTGTTTTTT. It specifies CASSLDEPTTGELFF.

The chain is built from TRBV7-2 and TRBJ2-7; 8 positions match TRBD2. Trimming removed 2 bases from V and 3 bases from J; junction bases left unmatched: 6. This CDR3 spans 15 amino acids. Germline values: CDR1 SGHTA, CDR2 FQGNSA. In nucleotides, the CDR3 is TGTGCCAGCAGCTTACCCACTAGCGGAGGCTACGAGCAGTACTTC. This sequence encodes CASSLPTSGGYEQYF.

The rearrangement joins TRBV18 to TRBJ2-5; 10 bases are a match to TRBD1. The CDR3 covers 14 residues. The V segment lost 5 bases and the J segment 5 bases; nucleotides outside the gene matches: 5. Germline V gene data show CDR1 as KGHSH and CDR2 as LQKENI. The CDR3 is CASSGQGGDETQYF. CDR3 bases: TGTGCCAGCTCAGGACAGGGGGGCGATGAGACCCAGTACTTC.

The rearrangement joins TRBV19 to TRBJ2-7; TRBD1 agrees at 7 bases. Germline V CDR1 and CDR2: LNHDA, SQIVND (reference sequence). J was trimmed by 5 bases and V by 5 bases; bases with no gene match: 6. The length of the CDR3 is 13 residues. CDR3 protein: CASSWGQKNEQYF. CDR3 coding DNA: TGTGCCAGTAGTTGGGGACAGAAAAACGAGCAGTACTTC.

This clone was counted a single time. The chain links TRBV5-3 to TRBJ1-4; TRBD1 matches 7 bases. TRBV5-3 is recorded as an ORF, its role being uncertain. The trim removed 4 bases at V and 7 bases at J, leaving 10 bases unmatched. The CDR3 has 15 residues. CDR3 DNA: TGTGCCAGAAGCGAATGGACAGGATGTTTTGAAAAACTGTTTTTT. It encodes CARSEWTGCFEKLFF.

This clone was picked up one time. The chain joins TRBV9 to TRBJ2-1, with 11 bases lining up with TRBD2. The germline V gene has CDR1 SGDLS and CDR2 YYNGEE. There are 17 residues in the CDR3. The ends lost 3 bases at V and 0 bases at J; junction bases unmatched: 5. As DNA, the CDR3 is TGTGCCAGCAGCGCGCCGGGGACTAGCGGCTCCTACAATGAGCAGTTCTTC. Translated, it gives CASSAPGTSGSYNEQFF.

The chain has TRBV7-2 and TRBJ1-1, with TRBD1 matching over 7 bases. The CDR3 is 15 residues long. V lost 3 bases, J lost 1 base, and 5 bases stayed unmatched. CDR1 SGHTA and CDR2 FQGNSA come from the germline V gene. The CDR3 spells CASSLNRGGNTEAFF. In DNA form, the CDR3 reads TGTGCCAGCAGCTTGAACAGGGGTGGGAACACTGAAGCTTTCTTT. Full variable domain (remainder filled in from reference TRBV7-2 and TRBJ1-1): GAGVSQSPSNKVTEKGKDVELRCDPISGHTALYWYRQSLGQGLEFLIYFQGNSAPDKSGLPSDRFSAERTGGSVSTLTIQRTQQEDSAVYLCASSLNRGGNTEAFFGQGTRLTVV.

The rearrangement links TRBV11-2 to TRBJ1-5, with D possibly matching TRBD1 (5 bases). The germline CDR1 and CDR2 sequences are SGHAT and FQNNGV. The CDR3 runs 16 residues. V lost 5 bases and J 7 bases, leaving 21 bases between the germline ends. DNA of the CDR3: TGTGCCAGCAGCCACATAACCGGGGGAAGGGAGCAGCCCCAGCATTTT. It translates to CASSHITGGREQPQHF.

This chain uses TRBV18 with TRBJ1-6; 9 nucleotides line up with TRBD1. Per the germline V gene, CDR1 is KGHSH and CDR2 is LQKENI. V lost 2 bases and J lost 10; bases outside the gene matches: 6. The CDR3 is made up of 15 amino acids. CDR3 region: CASSPGQGWNSPLHF. The CDR3 DNA reads TGTGCCAGCTCACCAGGACAGGGGTGGAACTCACCCCTCCACTTT. The full variable domain, with the rest looked up from reference TRBV18 and TRBJ1-6, is NAGVMQNPRHLVRRRGQEARLRCSPMKGHSHVYWYRQLPEEGLKFMVYLQKENIIDESGMPKERFSAEFPKEGPSILRIQQVVRGDSAAYFCASSPGQGWNSPLHFGNGTRLTVT.